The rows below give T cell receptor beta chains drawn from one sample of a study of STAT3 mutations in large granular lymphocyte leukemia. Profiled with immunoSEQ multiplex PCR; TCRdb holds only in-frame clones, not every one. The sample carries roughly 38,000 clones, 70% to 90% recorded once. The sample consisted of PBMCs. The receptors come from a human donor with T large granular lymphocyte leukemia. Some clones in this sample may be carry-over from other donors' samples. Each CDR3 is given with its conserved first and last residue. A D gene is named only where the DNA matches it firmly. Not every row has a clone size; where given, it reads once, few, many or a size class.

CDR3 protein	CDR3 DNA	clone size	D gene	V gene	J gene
CASSRGERGSEQFF	TGTGCCAGCTCACGGGGAGAGAGAGGCAGTGAGCAGTTCTTC	.	.	TRBV18	TRBJ2-1
CASSPSTVRDTEAFF	TGTGCCAGCTCACCATCGACGGTCAGGGACACTGAAGCTTTCTTT	.	.	TRBV18	TRBJ1-1
CASSSGGGSTDTQYF	TGTGCCAGCAGCTCTGGGGGTGGAAGCACAGATACGCAGTATTTT	.	.	TRBV5-4	TRBJ2-3
CASSYRGTGLNYGYTF	TGTGCCAGCAGTTACCGCGGGACAGGGCTAAACTATGGCTACACCTTC	.	TRBD1	TRBV6-5	TRBJ1-2
CASSPRTSGNTIYF	TGTGCCAGTAGTCCCCGGACGTCTGGAAACACCATATATTTT	.	.	TRBV19	TRBJ1-3
CASSYDGTGNQPQHF	TGTGCCAGTAGTTACGATGGGACAGGCAATCAGCCCCAGCATTTT	.	TRBD1	TRBV19	TRBJ1-5
CASSQPGQGNTGELFF	TGTGCCAGCTCACAACCGGGACAGGGGAACACCGGGGAGCTGTTTTTT	.	TRBD1	TRBV18	TRBJ2-2
CASSIATGGFRQPQHF	TGTGCCAGTAGTATAGCGACAGGGGGCTTTCGGCAGCCCCAGCATTTT	.	TRBD1	TRBV19	TRBJ1-5
CASRGGQGRGDTQYF	TGTGCCAGCAGGGGGGGGCAAGGCAGGGGGGATACGCAGTATTTT	.	.	TRBV7-2	TRBJ2-3
CASSSVTGGNEKLFF	TGTGCCAGCAGTTCGGTCACAGGGGGCAATGAAAAACTGTTTTTT	.	TRBD1	TRBV28	TRBJ1-4
CASSLAGGPGANVLTF	TGCGCCAGCAGCTTGGCGGGGGGGCCTGGGGCCAACGTCCTGACTTTC	.	TRBD2	TRBV5-1	TRBJ2-6
CASSLWVNTEAFF	TGTGCCAGCAGCTTATGGGTGAACACTGAAGCTTTCTTT	.	.	TRBV7-9	TRBJ1-1
CAWSADRASRGYTF	TGTGCCTGGAGCGCGGACAGGGCATCGAGAGGCTACACCTTC	.	TRBD1	TRBV30	TRBJ1-2
CASSQRGLTGGDGYTF	TGCGCCAGCAGCCAAAGGGGTCTGACAGGGGGAGATGGCTACACCTTC	.	TRBD1	TRBV4-3	TRBJ1-2
CASSDLETQYF	TGTGCCAGCAGTGATTTGGAGACCCAGTACTTC	.	.	TRBV25-1	TRBJ2-5
CASSLGTGSGANVLTF	TGCGCCAGCAGCTTGGGGACAGGGTCCGGGGCCAACGTCCTGACTTTC	.	TRBD1	TRBV5-1	TRBJ2-6
CASSPGQDTGELFF	TGTGCCAGCAGCCCGGGACAGGACACCGGGGAGCTGTTTTTT	.	TRBD1	TRBV5-6	TRBJ2-2
CSVGQNAALNEKLFF	TGCAGCGTCGGACAGAACGCGGCCCTTAATGAAAAACTGTTTTTT	.	.	TRBV29-1	TRBJ1-4
CASRRGGEYEQYF	TGTGCCAGCAGGCGGGGGGGAGAATACGAGCAGTACTTC	.	TRBD2	TRBV4-2	TRBJ2-7
CASTPDGDSNQPQHF	TGCGCCAGCACCCCGGATGGGGATAGCAATCAGCCCCAGCATTTT	.	.	TRBV5-1	TRBJ1-5
CASSLQRQRGGVSNEQFF	TGTGCCAGCTCACTCCAACGCCAGCGGGGGGGCGTGTCCAATGAGCAGTTCTTC	.	TRBD2	TRBV18	TRBJ2-1
CASRSTRKAEAFF	TGTGCCAGCAGATCGACCCGGAAGGCTGAAGCTTTCTTT	few	.	TRBV6-5	TRBJ1-1
CASSLAQTGNTYEQYF	TGTGCCAGCAGCTTAGCGCAGACAGGGAACACCTACGAGCAGTACTTC	.	TRBD1	TRBV7-9	TRBJ2-7
CASSPGYGYTF	TGTGCCAGTAGCCCCGGCTATGGCTACACCTTC	.	.	TRBV19	TRBJ1-2
CASSYSGRGTDTQYF	TGTGCCAGCAGTTATTCCGGACGGGGCACAGATACGCAGTATTTT	.	.	TRBV6-6	TRBJ2-3
CASSRGQGSTDTQYF	TGTGCCAGCAGCCGTGGACAGGGGAGCACAGATACGCAGTATTTT	.	TRBD1	TRBV28	TRBJ2-3
CASSHPLFQPQHF	TGCGCCAGCAGCCACCCACTATTCCAGCCCCAGCATTTT	few	.	TRBV4-1	TRBJ1-5
CASSLESGELFF	TGTGCCAGCAGCTTAGAGTCCGGGGAGCTGTTTTTT	.	.	TRBV7-9	TRBJ2-2
CASSVAADSRSYEQYF	TGTGCCAGCAGCGTAGCCGCTGACAGCCGCTCCTACGAGCAGTACTTC	once	.	TRBV9	TRBJ2-7
CASSEDHNSPLHF	TGTGCCAGCAGTGAAGACCATAATTCACCCCTCCACTTT	.	.	TRBV6-1	TRBJ1-6
CASSPFGTEQPQHF	TGTGCCAGCTCACCGTTCGGGACAGAACAGCCCCAGCATTTT	.	TRBD1	TRBV18	TRBJ1-5
CASSDGTSGGAEETQYF	TGTGCCAGCAGCGATGGGACTAGCGGGGGGGCAGAGGAGACCCAGTACTTC	.	TRBD2	TRBV9	TRBJ2-5
CASSQVQGRTEAFF	TGTGCCAGCAGCCAAGTACAGGGCCGGACTGAAGCTTTCTTT	.	.	TRBV14	TRBJ1-1
CASSVGGRGYEQYF	TGTGCCAGCAGCGTTGGGGGGAGAGGCTACGAGCAGTACTTC	.	.	TRBV9	TRBJ2-7
CASTFGGLQETQYF	TGTGCCAGCACCTTTGGGGGCCTACAAGAGACCCAGTACTTC	.	.	TRBV7-2	TRBJ2-5
CASSLVADMNTEAFF	TGTGCCAGCAGCTTAGTTGCCGACATGAACACTGAAGCTTTCTTT	.	.	TRBV7-9	TRBJ1-1
CASSYMGEQYF	TGTGCCAGCAGTTACATGGGCGAGCAGTACTTC	.	.	TRBV6-5	TRBJ2-7
CASGVMTGLVGETQYF	TGTGCCAGCGGAGTCATGACAGGGCTTGTCGGAGAGACCCAGTACTTC	.	TRBD1	TRBV28	TRBJ2-5
CASSWWSGQGINQPQHF	TGTGCCAGCAGCTGGTGGTCGGGACAGGGTATCAATCAGCCCCAGCATTTT	.	TRBD1	TRBV5-6	TRBJ1-5
CAWSRTQNTEAFF	TGTGCCTGGAGCCGGACACAGAACACTGAAGCTTTCTTT	.	.	TRBV30	TRBJ1-1
CASSRWDRGETQYF	TGTGCCAGCTCCCGCTGGGACAGGGGAGAGACCCAGTACTTC	.	TRBD1	TRBV11-2	TRBJ2-5
CASSIVPRSNFNEKLFF	TGTGCCAGCAGCATAGTACCCCGCTCGAACTTCAATGAAAAACTGTTTTTT	.	.	TRBV7-9	TRBJ1-4
CASRDRGQNYGYTF	TGTGCCAGTAGGGACAGGGGTCAGAACTATGGCTACACCTTC	.	TRBD1	TRBV19	TRBJ1-2
CASSLWRTGDGWQFF	TGTGCCAGCAGTTTATGGAGAACAGGGGATGGCTGGCAGTTCTTC	once	TRBD1	TRBV28	TRBJ2-1
CASSPNAGATEAFF	TGTGCCAGCAGCCCCAATGCAGGGGCCACTGAAGCTTTCTTT	.	.	TRBV7-9	TRBJ1-1
CAWTKGRNNEQFF	TGTGCCTGGACAAAGGGGCGGAACAATGAGCAGTTCTTC	once	.	TRBV30	TRBJ2-1
CASGNEKLFF	TGTGCCAGCGGTAATGAAAAACTGTTTTTT	.	.	TRBV27	TRBJ1-4
CASSEVLREKLFF	TGTGCCAGCAGTGAGGTCCTGCGTGAAAAACTGTTTTTT	.	.	TRBV2	TRBJ1-4
CASSQDRDWHLNTEAFF	TGTGCCAGCAGCCAAGATCGCGATTGGCACTTGAACACTGAAGCTTTCTTT	once	.	TRBV14	TRBJ1-1
CASSSGTGPYEQYF	TGCGCCAGCAGCTCTGGGACAGGTCCCTACGAGCAGTACTTC	.	TRBD1	TRBV5-1	TRBJ2-7
CASSWGEGAMNEQYF	TGTGCCAGCAGCTGGGGGGAGGGGGCTATGAACGAGCAGTACTTC	once	.	TRBV7-2	TRBJ2-7
CASTRTGHYGYTF	TGCGCCAGCACCCGGACAGGGCACTATGGCTACACCTTC	.	TRBD1	TRBV5-1	TRBJ1-2
CASTLASSSEQFF	TGTGCCAGCACCTTAGCCTCCAGCAGTGAGCAGTTCTTC	medium-sized	.	TRBV27	TRBJ2-1
CASSDPTGVNSPLHF	TGTGCCAGCAGTGACCCCACCGGCGTCAATTCACCCCTCCACTTT	.	.	TRBV25-1	TRBJ1-6
CAWRESLNTEAFF	TGTGCCTGGAGGGAGAGTTTGAACACTGAAGCTTTCTTT	.	.	TRBV30	TRBJ1-1
CASSPIPSLSGGHYNEQFF	TGTGCCAGCAGCCCCATCCCCTCCCTAAGCGGGGGGCACTACAATGAGCAGTTCTTC	.	TRBD2	TRBV7-9	TRBJ2-1
CASSQLRQGTGELFF	TGCGCCAGCAGCCAACTAAGACAGGGGACCGGGGAGCTGTTTTTT	.	TRBD1	TRBV4-3	TRBJ2-2
CASSIPTGPGELFF	TGTGCCAGTAGTATCCCCACAGGGCCCGGGGAGCTGTTTTTT	.	.	TRBV19	TRBJ2-2
CASSSSSGANVLTF	TGTGCCAGCAGCTCAAGCTCTGGGGCCAACGTCCTGACTTTC	.	.	TRBV13	TRBJ2-6
CASRERTAGSLEETQYF	TGCGCCAGCAGAGAACGGACAGCGGGATCTTTAGAAGAGACCCAGTACTTC	.	.	TRBV5-1	TRBJ2-5